The 5 T cell receptor beta chains presented below share a single source sample, sequenced in a study of CD8+ T cells in alopecia areata. Extraction of RNA preceded its reverse transcription into cDNA, which served as the sequencing template. The table came from immunoSEQ multiplex PCR; TCRdb's copy has only in-frame clones and leaves some out. The sample yields 110,000 or so clones, less than 70% seen once. The treatment here: oral pan-JAK inhibitor, 5-10 mg twice daily. The sequences come from CD4+ T cells sorted from blood, collected at week 24, from a patient treated with tofacitinib. The receptors derive from a human donor with alopecia areata.

This clone was observed a few times. The V call is TRBV7-2, the J call TRBJ2-7, with D tentatively TRBD1 (6 bases). CDR1 SGHTA and CDR2 FQGNSA come from the germline V gene. The germline V and J ends were trimmed by 4 bases and 3 bases, with 13 bases remaining between them. This CDR3 region has 14 residues. CDR3 amino acids: CASSSAEGGYEQYF. The DNA for the CDR3 is TGTGCCAGCAGCTCCGCCGAAGGGGGCTACGAGCAGTACTTC. Together with reference TRBV7-2 and TRBJ2-7, the CDR3 gives the full variable domain: GAGVSQSPSNKVTEKGKDVELRCDPISGHTALYWYRQSLGQGLEFLIYFQGNSAPDKSGLPSDRFSAERTGGSVSTLTIQRTQQEDSAVYLCASSSAEGGYEQYFGPGTRLTVT.

This clone was seen a few times. This rearrangement joins TRBV10-3 to TRBJ2-1, with 9 bases lining up with TRBD1. Germline CDR1 reads ENHRY; CDR2 reads SYGVKD. The V and J ends lost 8 bases and 5 bases, in that order; junction bases with no gene match: 4. This CDR3 has 13 residues. The CDR3 reads CAIRDRVHNEQFF. DNA of the CDR3: TGTGCCATCCGGGACAGGGTACACAATGAGCAGTTCTTC.

The chain links TRBV30 to TRBJ2-3; 13 positions match TRBD2. Germline CDR1 and CDR2: GTSNPN and SVGIG (reference sequence). This CDR3 comprises 13 residues. The V gene end was trimmed by 7 bases and the J gene end by 5 bases; junction bases not matched to a gene: 3. The DNA for the CDR3 is TGTGCCTTTACTAGCGGGGGGGTAGATACGCAGTATTTT. Its protein product is CAFTSGGVDTQYF.

CDR3 residues: CASSPSSYEQYF. The CDR3 DNA sequence: TGTGCCAGCTCACCAAGCTCCTACGAGCAGTACTTC. The chain links TRBV18 to TRBJ2-7; D is unresolved. CDR3 length: 12 residues. Germline CDR1 and CDR2: KGHSH and LQKENI. Trimming stripped 2 bases from V and 0 bases from J, with 2 bases between.

The chain combines TRBV12-5 with TRBJ1-5, with a possible D match to TRBD1 (5 bases). CDR1 is LGHNT and CDR2 is FRNRAP in the germline V gene. V was shortened by 1 base and J by 0 bases, with 16 bases between the two germline ends. The length of the CDR3 is 18 residues. CDR3: CASGLAWDGSYSNQPQHF. As DNA, the CDR3 is TGTGCTAGTGGTTTGGCATGGGACGGATCTTATAGCAATCAGCCCCAGCATTTT.